The 5 T cell receptor beta chains below come from one sample, sequenced in a study of immune evolution from preneoplasia to lung adenocarcinoma. Method: immunoSEQ multiplex PCR; TCRdb's copy keeps in-frame clones and lacks some. The sample shows approximately 14,000 clones, 81% of them seen only once. Sample: FFPE minimally invasive lung adenocarcinoma tissue. The receptors here all came from a person aged 60 to 80 with lung adenocarcinoma.

This rearrangement joins TRBV6-4 to TRBJ2-3, with 11 bases that match TRBD1. Germline V lookup: CDR1 MRHNA, CDR2 SNTAGT. The CDR3 is 14 amino acids. V dropped 6 bases and J dropped 5; count of bases not matched to a gene: 4. Here the CDR3 DNA reads TGTGCCAGCAGCGGGACAGGGGGTGGAGATACGCAGTATTTT. Residues: CASSGTGGGDTQYF.

The rearrangement joins TRBV5-6 to TRBJ2-2; the match to TRBD2 covers 10 bases. Germline CDR1 and CDR2: SGHDT and YYEEEE. V shed 4 bases, J shed 1 base, and the junction held 4 bases outside the gene matches. The CDR3 is 16 amino acids. The CDR3 DNA reads TGTGCCAGCAGCCCGGGACTAGCGAGGAACACCGGGGAGCTGTTTTTT. Translation gives CASSPGLARNTGELFF.

This clone has more than one count but fewer than ten. V is TRBV7-2 and J is TRBJ2-1, with TRBD2 matching 9 bases. Germline-derived CDR1 and CDR2 are SGHTA and FQGNSA. The CDR3 covers 16 residues. The V gene end was trimmed by 1 base and the J gene end by 8 bases; junction bases not matched to a gene: 9. CDR3: CASSLEEASGVYEQFF. The DNA for the CDR3 is TGTGCCAGCAGCTTAGAGGAGGCTAGCGGGGTGTATGAGCAGTTCTTC. Variable domain in full (rest from reference TRBV7-2 and TRBJ2-1): GAGVSQSPSNKVTEKGKDVELRCDPISGHTALYWYRQSLGQGLEFLIYFQGNSAPDKSGLPSDRFSAERTGGSVSTLTIQRTQQEDSAVYLCASSLEEASGVYEQFFGPGTRLTVL.

The chain is built from TRBV19 and TRBJ2-3; 9 positions agree with TRBD2. V was pared by 5 bases and J by 4 bases, with 4 bases of the junction left unmatched. The CDR3 extends over 14 amino acids. Germline-derived CDR1 and CDR2 are LNHDA and SQIVND (reference sequence). The CDR3, as DNA: TGTGCCAGTAGTCCCCGGACTAGCGCAGATACGCAGTATTTT. Translating it yields CASSPRTSADTQYF.

The chain couples TRBV5-6 to TRBJ2-2, with D maybe TRBD1 (6 bases). Germline CDR1 reads SGHDT; CDR2 reads YYEEEE. The V gene lost 5 bases and the J gene lost 3 bases, with 20 bases spanning the gap. The CDR3 is 17 residues long. CDR3: CASSLTIQGSDTGELFF. The CDR3 coding sequence is TGTGCCAGCAGTCTTACTATACAGGGATCTGACACCGGGGAGCTGTTTTTT.